Given below is one T cell receptor beta chain in context. There is no known antigen for this receptor. To determine HCMV serostatus, a commercial ELISA kit was used to detect HCMV-specific IgG in serum. Peripheral blood mononuclear cells were isolated from blood by Ficoll density gradient centrifugation. The data originate from a study of T cells expressing NK-cell markers (dated by TCRdb to about 2020). About the study as a whole: Fewer than ten donors provided sorted CD3+CD56+NKG2C+, CD3+CD56+NKG2C- and CD3+CD56-NKG2C+ T-cell subsets, whose TCR beta-chain repertoires were profiled. Seven of the eight sequenced donors were HCMV-seropositive and one was HCMV-seronegative. The study sequenced eight donors, all healthy volunteers chosen at random: three men and five women. Sequencing of the libraries produced 2 x 150 bp reads on Illumina HiSeq 2000/2500, MiSeq or NextSeq.

TCRdb shows the sequencer as Illumina HiSeq 2000. 5'RACE template switching, by which a universal primer site and unique molecular identifiers were added, was used to make TCR beta cDNA libraries. Synthesis of cDNA was primed from the TCR beta constant segment and was followed by two consecutive PCR amplification steps. In the source study's methods: MIGEC was used to demultiplex reads and group the reads by UMI, and MiTCR was used to assemble and quantify clonotypes. To exclude erroneous sequences, any TCR cDNA sequence not supported by at least two reads was discarded. The tcR package was used for downstream repertoire analysis, and clonotypes were matched between fractions using CDR3 nucleotide sequence together with V segment. VDJmatch was used to annotate antigen specificity against VDJdb, with one amino acid substitution allowed in CDR3. The reads underwent TCRdb reprocessing, giving one record for each CDR3 protein sequence and no DNA. The V and J calls and clone size are TCRdb's, not the authors'. The table of this sample itemizes hundreds of thousands of distinct CDR3 sequences. The ten most abundant clones make up more than 3.5% of the sample.

Beyond this particular receptor, the publication reports: Whether the expanded NKG2C-expressing T cell clones were specific for HCMV antigens was left unclear. Those dominant clonotypes were again the most abundant among CD3+CD56-NKG2C+ cells in a handful of donors, at roughly 25-60.1%. In six donors, the dominant CD3+CD56+NKG2C+ clonotypes ranked among the top 10 CD8+ clonotypes, making up roughly 1.0-8% of CD8+ T cells.

Source material: blood T cells: a sorted CD56 or NKG2C T cell subset, CD4+ or CD8+ T cells, or bulk PBMC T cells (not recorded which). The sequence came from a woman between 18 and 70 years old in good health.

Here the CDR3 is given as CASSILDRATNEKLFF. Recombination connected TRBV7-9 to TRBJ1-4; the D gene TCRdb calls, TRBD1, cannot be checked with no DNA. There are 16 amino acids in the CDR3, from cysteine to phenylalanine inclusive. No DNA appears here. CDR1 SEHNR and CDR2 FQNEAQ were looked up in the germline V gene (reference sequence).